This T cell receptor beta chain stems from a study of T-cell memory formation after mild COVID-19. Study details: TCR clusters showed largely donor specificity. Study results and caveats: Cross-reactive memory seemingly joined, as some responding clones were found in pre-infection memory. CD4/CD8 balance characterized clones contracting day 15 to 85, and CD4+ skew characterized later expanders.

The sample holds one count of this clonotype. The antigen is unknown. CDR1 is DFQATT, CDR2 SNEGSKA, per germline (reference sequence). The CDR3 covers 13 residues. Trimming pared 4 bases from V and 0 bases from J, leaving 8 bases between. Researchers used 5'RACE with constant-segment primers to make TCR alpha and TCR beta cDNA libraries that carry sample barcodes and UMIs. From the 5' RACE reads, TCRdb called clonotypes with MiXCR, one entry per CDR3 protein. Of some 490,000 distinct CDR3 sequences listed, roughly 20% are singletons. The clonotype was recovered from an adult woman who had mild COVID-19 (a few samples of this study predate the infection). Cell type and time point are not known. Sequencing was carried out using PBMCs or a T cell subset sorted from them (not recorded which). V usage is TRBV20-1 and J usage is TRBJ2-3; D possibly corresponds to TRBD2 (6 bases). The CDR3 DNA reads TGCAGTGCTATGCGGGGTAGCACAGATACGCAGTATTTT. Translation: CSAMRGSTDTQYF.